The source of this T cell receptor (beta chain) is a study of T-cell reconstitution after alpha-beta-depleted transplantation in children. This CDR3 is built from 14 residues. Trimming removed 3 bases at V and 5 bases at J, with 10 bases between. Germline CDR1 MGHDK, CDR2 SYGVNS. Study results and caveats: After transplant, at about two months, alpha-beta T cells were reportedly derived from several hundred expanded graft clones. Several patients had high TCRbeta diversity at day 60; it came from surviving recipient T cells and thymic progenitors. T-cell numbers and diversity one year post-transplant derived largely from freshly generated T cells.

Of note for this clonotype: The antigen is unknown.

For TCRbeta, the library was prepared with unique molecular identifiers. TCRdb reanalysed the PCR reads using MiXCR and keeps one entry per CDR3 protein. The sample carries around 450,000 distinct CDR3 sequences, 15% to 20% recorded once. The chain links TRBV25-1 to TRBJ2-2; a weak D match, TRBD2 (6 bases). The source was PBMCs, mostly from graft donor cells, collected 360 days after TCRalphabeta/CD19-depleted stem cell transplant. This receptor was obtained from a boy under two years old who had a stem cell transplant for Wiskott-Aldrich syndrome, so the T cells may come from the graft donor. DNA for the CDR3: TGTGCCAGCAGTGATGGAGGGATTACCGGGGAGCTGTTTTTT. Its protein is CASSDGGITGELFF.